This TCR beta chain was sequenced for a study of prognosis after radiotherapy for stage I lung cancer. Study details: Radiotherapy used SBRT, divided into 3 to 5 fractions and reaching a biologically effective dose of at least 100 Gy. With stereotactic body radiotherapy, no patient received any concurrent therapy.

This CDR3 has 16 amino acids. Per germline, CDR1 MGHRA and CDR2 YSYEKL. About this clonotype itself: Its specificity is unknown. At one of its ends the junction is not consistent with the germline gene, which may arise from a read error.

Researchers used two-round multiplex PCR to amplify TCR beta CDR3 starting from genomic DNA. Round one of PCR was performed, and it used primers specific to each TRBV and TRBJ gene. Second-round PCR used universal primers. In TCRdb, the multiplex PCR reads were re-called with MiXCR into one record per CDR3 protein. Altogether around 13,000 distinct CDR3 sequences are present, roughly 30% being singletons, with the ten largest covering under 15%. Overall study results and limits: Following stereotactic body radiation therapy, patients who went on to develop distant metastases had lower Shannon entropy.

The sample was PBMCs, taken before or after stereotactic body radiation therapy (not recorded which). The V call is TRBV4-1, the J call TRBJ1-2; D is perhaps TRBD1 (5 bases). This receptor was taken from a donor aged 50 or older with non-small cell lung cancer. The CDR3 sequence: CASGQAGTSGDYGYTF. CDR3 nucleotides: TGCGCCAGCGGCCAGGCCGGGACTTCAGGCGACTATGGCTACACCTTC.